Each of the 20 T cell receptor beta chains below was sequenced from the same sample in a study of cytomegalovirus exposure and HLA in healthy donors. PCR was performed using 60 Vbeta and 13 Jbeta primers. TCRdb keeps only in-frame clones here, not all; method: immunoSEQ multiplex PCR. The sample lists 160,000 or so clones; about 78% were seen once. Sample: PBMCs. The receptors stem from a male donor in good health and CMV-seronegative.

This clone was found once. V usage is TRBV29-1 and J usage is TRBJ2-2; D gene ambiguous. Trimming cost V 0 bases and J 7 bases, with 6 bases left between them. CDR1 SQVTM and CDR2 ANQGSEA come from the germline V gene. This CDR3 has 12 residues. The CDR3 DNA is TGCAGCGTTGAAGATTTTAGCGGGGAGCTGTTTTTT. Translation: CSVEDFSGELFF.

V and J are TRBV7-6 and TRBJ2-3, with 9 bases fitting TRBD1. This CDR3 is 16 amino acids long. The V segment lost 1 base and the J segment 2 bases; nucleotides outside the gene matches: 4. CDR1 and CDR2 from the germline V gene are SGHVS and FNYEAQ. This chain's CDR3 is CASSLGGTGNTDTQYF. DNA for the CDR3: TGTGCCAGCAGCTTAGGCGGGACAGGGAACACAGATACGCAGTATTTT. The entire variable domain, with the rest obtained from reference TRBV7-6 and TRBJ2-3, is as follows: GAGVSQSPRYKVTKRGQDVALRCDPISGHVSLYWYRQALGQGPEFLTYFNYEAQQDKSGLPNDRFSAERPEGSISTLTIQRTEQRDSAMYRCASSLGGTGNTDTQYFGPGTRLTVL.

The rearrangement uses TRBV4-2 and TRBJ2-1, with 11 bases aligning to TRBD2. Looked up from germline, CDR1 is LGHNA and CDR2 is YNFKEQ. The CDR3 covers 15 residues. V was pared by 2 bases and J by 5 bases, with 2 bases of the junction left unmatched. In DNA, the CDR3 is TGTGCCAGCAGCCAATCTAGCGGGGGGAACAATGAGCAGTTCTTC. Protein product: CASSQSSGGNNEQFF.

The genes are TRBV19 and TRBJ2-1; D is unresolved. CDR3 size: 15 residues. The V gene lost 4 bases and the J gene lost 8 bases, with 18 bases spanning the gap. Germline V gene sequence: CDR1 LNHDA, CDR2 SQIVND (reference sequence). The CDR3 DNA sequence: TGTGCCAGTAGTACCAAGTATCAGGCACGCGATGAGCAGTTCTTC. It codes for CASSTKYQARDEQFF.

This clone has just a few counts. This chain uses TRBV5-4 with TRBJ2-1; maybe TRBD1 (5 bases). V was clipped by 0 bases and J by 4 bases, with 14 bases between them. CDR3 length: 16 residues. CDR1 and CDR2 from the germline V gene are SGHNT and YYREEE (reference sequence). CDR3 amino acids: CASSLENPGSYNEQFF. CDR3 nucleotide sequence: TGTGCCAGCAGCTTGGAGAACCCAGGGTCTTACAATGAGCAGTTCTTC.

V usage is TRBV9 and J usage is TRBJ2-1; a weak D match, TRBD1 (6 bases). This CDR3 is 14 amino acids long. CDR1 and CDR2 from the germline V gene are SGDLS and YYNGEE. The ends were cut back, 3 bases at V and 4 bases at J, with 11 bases in the middle. The CDR3 DNA reads as TGTGCCAGCAGCGCGGACAGTAGATACAATGAGCAGTTCTTC. Its translation: CASSADSRYNEQFF. Combining the CDR3 with reference TRBV9 and TRBJ2-1 gives the whole variable domain DSGVTQTPKHLITATGQRVTLRCSPRSGDLSVYWYQQSLDQGLQFLIQYYNGEERAKGNILERFSAQQFPDLHSELNLSSLELGDSALYFCASSADSRYNEQFFGPGTRLTVL.

The rearrangement links TRBV4-1 to TRBJ1-2, with D perhaps matching TRBD1 (5 bases). Germline V gene sequence: CDR1 MGHRA, CDR2 YSYEKL. This CDR3 has 12 amino acids. Deletions cut 5 bases from V and 8 bases from J, with 12 bases between. CDR3 loop: CASSWGGVGYTF. DNA of the CDR3: TGCGCCAGCAGCTGGGGAGGGGTCGGCTACACCTTC.

The rearrangement uses TRBV6-5 and TRBJ2-1, with D possibly matching TRBD2 (5 bases). This CDR3 is 14 amino acids long. The germline V and J ends were trimmed by 2 bases and 8 bases, with 13 bases remaining between them. Germline V gene lookup returns CDR1 MNHEY and CDR2 SVGAGI. The DNA of the CDR3 is TGTGCCAGCAGTTACACTAGGTCTAGGGATGAGCAGTTCTTC. This translates into CASSYTRSRDEQFF.

This chain links TRBV5-1 with TRBJ1-5; D is possibly TRBD1 (5 bases). Trimming left V 4 bases short and J 2 bases short, with 13 bases between. In germline, CDR1 is SGHRS, CDR2 YFSETQ. CDR3 length: 15 residues. For the CDR3, the DNA is TGCGCCAGCAGCCCGGAGGGCAGGGGCAATCAGCCCCAGCATTTT. Translating gives CASSPEGRGNQPQHF.

This rearrangement joins TRBV7-3 to TRBJ2-1; the match to TRBD2 covers 9 bases. Germline CDR1 reads SGHTA; CDR2 reads FQGTGA. CDR3 length: 16 residues. V gave up 2 bases and J gave up 8 bases; unmatched junction bases: 10. CDR3 coding DNA: TGTGCCAGCAGCTTAGGAGGGACTAGCAACGGATATGAGCAGTTCTTC. Its translation is CASSLGGTSNGYEQFF.

The gene calls are TRBV11-3 and TRBJ1-3; TRBD1 aligns across 10 bases. V shed 7 bases and J 1 base; nucleotides not matched to a gene: 16. CDR3 length: 19 residues. From germline, CDR1 is SGHNT and CDR2 YENEEA. The CDR3 nucleotides are TGTGCCAGCACCGGGGGGCCTATGGGGACAGGGGAATCTGGAAACACCATATATTTT. Encoded protein: CASTGGPMGTGESGNTIYF. The complete variable domain, with remaining parts taken from reference TRBV11-3 and TRBJ1-3, reads EAGVVQSPRYKIIEKKQPVAFWCNPISGHNTLYWYLQNLGQGPELLIRYENEEAVDDSQLPKDRFSAERLKGVDSTLKIQPAELGDSAVYLCASTGGPMGTGESGNTIYFGEGSWLTVV.

This clone was observed a few times. V usage is TRBV9 and J usage is TRBJ1-2, with TRBD1 matching over 12 bases. CDR1 is SGDLS and CDR2 is YYNGEE in the germline V gene. The CDR3 is 16 amino acids. V lost 0 bases and J lost 4; bases outside the gene matches: 4. The chain's CDR3 is CASSVGGQGASYGYTF. Here the CDR3 DNA reads TGTGCCAGCAGCGTAGGGGGACAGGGGGCGTCCTATGGCTACACCTTC.

Concerning this clone: The same CDR3 can be traced to other DNA sequences in this sample. The chain is built from TRBV4-3 and TRBJ2-2; D uncertain. The CDR3 consists of 14 residues. V was clipped by 1 base and J by 1 base, with 4 bases between them. Germline V gene data show CDR1 as LGHNA and CDR2 as YSLEER. The CDR3 bases are TGCGCCAGCAGCCAAGCCGGGAACACCGGGGAGCTGTTTTTT. Translated: CASSQAGNTGELFF.

The chain combines TRBV9 with TRBJ1-2; 8 positions match TRBD1. V shed 0 bases and J 7 bases; nucleotides not matched to a gene: 5. CDR1 is SGDLS and CDR2 is YYNGEE in the germline V gene. The CDR3 contains 14 residues. CDR3 coding DNA: TGTGCCAGCAGCGTAGCCGACGGACAGGGTGGCTACACCTTC. Translating it yields CASSVADGQGGYTF.

The chain joins TRBV27 to TRBJ1-2; 7 nucleotides align to TRBD1. CDR3 size: 15 residues. The junction had 8 bases not matched to a gene; V was cut back by 2 bases and J by 5 bases. Germline CDR1 reads MNHEY; CDR2 reads SMNVEV (reference sequence). CDR3 in amino acids: CASSLQGQTSYGYTF. CDR3 nucleotides: TGTGCCAGCAGTTTACAGGGACAGACCTCTTATGGCTACACCTTC.

This chain links TRBV4-1 with TRBJ2-4; tentative D call: TRBD2 (6 bases). The V gene lost 2 bases and the J gene lost 4 bases, with 12 bases spanning the gap. Germline V gives CDR1 MGHRA, CDR2 YSYEKL. CDR3 length: 15 amino acids. CDR3 loop: CASSQPGLGKNIQYF. As DNA, the CDR3 is TGCGCCAGCAGCCAACCGGGACTCGGAAAAAACATTCAGTACTTC.

The rearrangement joins TRBV4-3 to TRBJ2-7, with TRBD2 matching 8 bases. The CDR3 is 16 amino acids. Unmatched junction bases numbered 10, after V lost 3 bases and J lost 3 bases. Germline-derived CDR1 and CDR2 are LGHNA and YSLEER. CDR3 DNA sequence: TGCGCCAGCAGCCATCTAACTAGCGGCACTAGCTACGAGCAGTACTTC. It codes for CASSHLTSGTSYEQYF.

This clone was picked up a small number of times. The chain uses TRBV6-5 and TRBJ1-6; 9 bases are shared with TRBD1. Germline assignment: CDR1 MNHEY and CDR2 SVGAGI. The V segment lost 0 bases and the J segment 11 bases; nucleotides outside the gene matches: 5. The CDR3 contains 15 residues. The CDR3 nucleotides are TGTGCCAGCAGTTACTCTAGGACAGGGGACGCACCCCTCCACTTT. It specifies CASSYSRTGDAPLHF.

The CDR3 region is CASSQDWVGLAGREQFF. DNA for the CDR3: TGTGCCAGCAGCCAAGATTGGGTAGGGCTAGCGGGACGTGAGCAGTTCTTC. The V and J genes are TRBV14 and TRBJ2-1; 9 bases fit TRBD2. From germline, CDR1 is SGHDN and CDR2 FVKESK. The CDR3 extends over 17 amino acids. V lost 0 bases, J lost 9 bases, and 12 bases stayed unmatched. Together with reference TRBV14 and TRBJ2-1, the CDR3 gives the full variable domain: EAGVTQFPSHSVIEKGQTVTLRCDPISGHDNLYWYRRVMGKEIKFLLHFVKESKQDESGMPNNRFLAERTGGTYSTLKVQPAELEDSGVYFCASSQDWVGLAGREQFFGPGTRLTVL.

The chain links TRBV6-6 to TRBJ1-4, with 7 nucleotides matching TRBD1. The V gene end was trimmed by 9 bases and the J gene end by 7 bases; junction bases not matched to a gene: 5. This CDR3 is built from 12 residues. The germline V gene has CDR1 MNHNY and CDR2 SVGAGI (reference sequence). Written as DNA, the CDR3 is TGTGCCAGTCGACAGGGCAGTGAAAAACTGTTTTTT. The encoded protein is CASRQGSEKLFF.